The sequence of this T cell receptor (beta chain) was determined in a study of post-analysis software for immune sequencing data. Across the study: Several disease courses (relapsing-remitting, secondary progressive and progressive-relapsing) of multiple sclerosis were included.

In regard to this clonotype: Antigen unknown.

This CDR3 region has 14 residues. V was cut by 3 bases and J by 7 bases, with 17 bases left in between. Germline CDR1 SGHKS, CDR2 YYEKEE (reference sequence). Study results and caveats: Among four to six TRBV segments more frequent in patients than controls were TRBV5-6, TRBV5-1 and TRBV20-1.

Researchers reported that TCR beta cDNA libraries carried unique molecular identifiers. TCRdb analysed the PCR reads with MiXCR anew, one entry per CDR3 protein. In the table there are about 800,000 distinct CDR3 sequences, 25% to 30% of which are singletons. J is TRBJ2-7 and V is TRBV5-5; unclear D gene. Sequencing used blood. The receptor's source is a girl aged 10 to 17 with multiple sclerosis. CDR3 protein: CASSSFSGYNEQYF. CDR3 in DNA: TGTGCCAGCAGCTCCTTTTCCGGCTACAATGAGCAGTACTTC.